The rows below give T cell receptor beta chains drawn from one sample of a study of T cells in localized non-small cell lung cancer. Profiling relied on immunoSEQ multiplex PCR, and the TCRdb table lists in-frame clones only, not all of them. The sample lists 45,000 or so clones; 90% to 95% were seen once. The sequences come from PBMCs, collected before any cancer treatment. Source of these receptors: a woman aged 40-69 years with stage II lung adenocarcinoma. Both conserved end residues are part of each CDR3. A D gene is named only where the DNA matches it firmly. Size tells how often a clone was seen (once, few, many) or the class of an expanded clone, and some rows leave it out.

abundance,d_gene,j_gene,v_gene,CDR3nt,CDR3aa
-,TRBD1,TRBJ1-1,TRBV15,TGTGCCACCAGCAGAGAAACAGGGGCCCTCACTGAAGCTTTCTTT,CATSRETGALTEAFF
-,TRBD1,TRBJ1-3,TRBV10-1,TGCGCCACCAGAGTTCAGGGGGCTGGAAACACCATATATTTT,CATRVQGAGNTIYF
-,-,TRBJ2-2,TRBV29-1,TGCAGCGTTGTAGGAGGCCTTGGGGCCGGGGAGCTGTTTTTT,CSVVGGLGAGELFF
-,-,TRBJ2-7,TRBV9,TGTGCCAGCAGCGTAGGTGATAGCGGTTCCTCCTACGAGCAGTACTTC,CASSVGDSGSSYEQYF
-,-,TRBJ1-2,TRBV9,TGTGCCAGCAGCGTTCACGGTAACTATGGCTACACCTTC,CASSVHGNYGYTF
-,-,TRBJ2-7,TRBV28,TGTGCCAGCAGTTTCTCTTCCCTGGGATCCTACGAGCAGTACTTC,CASSFSSLGSYEQYF
-,-,TRBJ1-4,TRBV27,TGTGCCAGCAGTTTTGGAGCGGCAACTAATGAAAAACTGTTTTTT,CASSFGAATNEKLFF
-,-,TRBJ2-5,TRBV5-6,TGTGCCAGCAGCTTGGGGAGTCGAGAGACCCAGTACTTC,CASSLGSRETQYF
-,-,TRBJ2-7,TRBV5-5,TGTGCCAGCAGCCCGAGCTCCTACGAGCAGTACTTC,CASSPSSYEQYF
-,TRBD2,TRBJ2-7,TRBV2,TGTGCCAGCAGCTTACTGGCTAGCGGGACGTACGAGCAGTACTTC,CASSLLASGTYEQYF
-,-,TRBJ1-5,TRBV28,TGTGCCACCTCCGAGGTAGGGAACGTACGGCCCCAGCATTTT,CATSEVGNVRPQHF
once,-,TRBJ1-4,TRBV9,TGTGCCAGCAGCGTAGCAGGGGAAGTGGGTGAAAAACTGTTTTTT,CASSVAGEVGEKLFF
once,TRBD1,TRBJ1-5,TRBV6-6,TGTGCCAGCAGGCTGACAGGGACTAATCAGCCCCAGCATTTT,CASRLTGTNQPQHF
-,TRBD2,TRBJ2-7,TRBV29-1,TGCAGCGTTGAAGAGGCTAGCGGGGGGTACGAGCAGTACTTC,CSVEEASGGYEQYF
-,-,TRBJ1-1,TRBV7-2,TGTGCCAGCAGCAGGAACACTGAAGCTTTCTTT,CASSRNTEAFF
-,-,TRBJ2-7,TRBV9,TGTGCCAGCAGCGTGGGACACGGAGGGGTCGAGCAGTACTTC,CASSVGHGGVEQYF
-,-,TRBJ1-1,TRBV18,TGTGCCAGCTCACCCCGGGCCGGGCGATCTGCTGAAGCTTTCTTT,CASSPRAGRSAEAFF
-,-,TRBJ2-3,TRBV4-2,TGTGCCAGCAGCCAAGCTAGGGGAGATACGCAGTATTTT,CASSQARGDTQYF
-,-,TRBJ2-7,TRBV10-1,TGCGCCAGCAGTGAACGACAGGGAGGGGGGCAGTACTTC,CASSERQGGGQYF
-,TRBD1,TRBJ1-1,TRBV2,TGTGCCACCTCGACAGGGGGGAACACTGAAGCTTTCTTT,CATSTGGNTEAFF
-,-,TRBJ2-6,TRBV4-1,TGCGCCAGCAGCCACGGGTTATCTGGGGCCAACGTCCTGACTTTC,CASSHGLSGANVLTF
-,-,TRBJ2-5,TRBV6-4,TGTGCCAGCAGTGTCCGCCGGGGAGAGACCCAGTACTTC,CASSVRRGETQYF
-,-,TRBJ2-3,TRBV19,TGTGCCAGTAGTATAGAGGGGGGTCGAGCAGATACGCAGTATTTT,CASSIEGGRADTQYF
-,-,TRBJ1-1,TRBV2,TGTGCCAGCAGTACCTCAGGGTCTGGGGAACAGGGAGCTTTCTTT,CASSTSGSGEQGAFF
-,TRBD2,TRBJ2-5,TRBV6-6,TGTGCCAGCAGTCGGACTAGCGGGCAACAAGAGACCCAGTACTTC,CASSRTSGQQETQYF
-,TRBD1,TRBJ1-4,TRBV2,TGTGCCAGCAGCCCGGGACAGACCCCTTCTAATGAAAAACTGTTTTTT,CASSPGQTPSNEKLFF
once,-,TRBJ1-1,TRBV19,TGTGCCAGTAGTCGGGCCAGTCGGACTGAAGCTTTCTTT,CASSRASRTEAFF
-,-,TRBJ1-3,TRBV6-6,TGTGCCAGCAGTCAACCTGGACGGGTCGGAAACACCATATATTTT,CASSQPGRVGNTIYF
-,TRBD2,TRBJ2-7,TRBV2,TGTGCCAGCAGGTGGGCGGGGGGGCTGGACGAGCAGTACTTC,CASRWAGGLDEQYF
-,TRBD1,TRBJ2-3,TRBV6-6,TGTGCCAGCAGTAGGACAGGGACCACAGATACGCAGTATTTT,CASSRTGTTDTQYF
once,-,TRBJ2-3,TRBV5-4,TGTGCCAGCAGCTCCCGGATGGGGACGGATACGCAGTATTTT,CASSSRMGTDTQYF
-,TRBD2,TRBJ2-1,TRBV19,TGTGCCAGTAGTAAAAGGGTTAGCGGGGGGAACAATGAGCAGTTCTTC,CASSKRVSGGNNEQFF
-,-,TRBJ1-1,TRBV7-3,TGTGCCAGCAGCTTAAACAGAGACACTGAAGCTTTCTTT,CASSLNRDTEAFF
-,TRBD2,TRBJ2-5,TRBV6-1,TGTGCCAGCAGTGAAGCGGCTCCCGGGACTAGTTTGTTGAGGGAGACCCAGTACTTC,CASSEAAPGTSLLRETQYF
-,-,TRBJ1-2,TRBV6-5,TGTGCCAGCAGGCCCTTGGGCAGGGAGTATGGCTACACCTTC,CASRPLGREYGYTF
-,-,TRBJ1-3,TRBV19,TGTGCCAGTAGTATAGCCTCCAGCTCTGGAAACACCATATATTTT,CASSIASSSGNTIYF
few,TRBD1,TRBJ1-5,TRBV6-1,TGTGCCAGCAGGTCGGACAGGGAAAAAGGTCAGCCCCAGCATTTT,CASRSDREKGQPQHF
-,TRBD2,TRBJ2-7,TRBV6-1,TGTGCCAGCAAGGTAGCGGGAGGGCCCTACGAGCAGTACTTC,CASKVAGGPYEQYF
few,TRBD1,TRBJ1-2,TRBV5-1,TGCGCCAGCAGCCCTCAGGGGGACAGGGGGCGGCTCCGGGACTATGGCTACACCTTC,CASSPQGDRGRLRDYGYTF
-,-,TRBJ1-1,TRBV6-1,TGTGCCAGCAGTCCCCAGGGGCAAGCCTCTGAAGCTTTCTTT,CASSPQGQASEAFF
-,TRBD2,TRBJ2-1,TRBV6-4,TGTGCCAGCAGCGGCGGGGGTAACAATGAGCAGTTCTTC,CASSGGGNNEQFF
-,-,TRBJ2-5,TRBV5-1,TGCGCCAGCTCGTCAAGGGGATACCAAGAGACCCAGTACTTC,CASSSRGYQETQYF
-,TRBD1,TRBJ1-6,TRBV9,TGTGCCAGCAGCGGGACAGGACTAAATTCACCCCTCCACTTT,CASSGTGLNSPLHF
-,TRBD2,TRBJ2-7,TRBV5-1,TGCGCCAGCAGCCAACTGACGGGGGGGTACGAGCAGTACTTC,CASSQLTGGYEQYF
-,TRBD1,TRBJ2-1,TRBV9,TGTGCCAGCAGCGTGACAGGGGTTGGAGAGCAGTTCTTC,CASSVTGVGEQFF
-,TRBD1,TRBJ2-7,TRBV2,TGTGCCAGCACTGGCCCCGGACAGGGGGCAATCCACGAGCAGTACTTC,CASTGPGQGAIHEQYF
few,-,TRBJ1-5,TRBV7-2,TGTGCCAGCAGCTTAGTAGGTCAGCCCCAGCATTTT,CASSLVGQPQHF
-,-,TRBJ2-2,TRBV5-1,TGCGCCAGCAGCCCGGACAGAGCCAGGACCGGGGAGCTGTTTTTT,CASSPDRARTGELFF
-,TRBD1,TRBJ1-2,TRBV29-1,TGCAGCGTCATACAGGGGGGGAACTATGGCTACACCTTC,CSVIQGGNYGYTF
once,-,TRBJ1-1,TRBV19,TGTGCCAGTACCCCTACCGCGGAGGCCCCTGAAGCTTTCTTT,CASTPTAEAPEAFF
-,TRBD1,TRBJ1-1,TRBV10-3,TGTGCCATCAGTGAGTCCCCACAGGGGCCCGCTGAAGCTTTCTTT,CAISESPQGPAEAFF
-,-,TRBJ2-6,TRBV7-2,TGTGCCAGCAGCTTATCGACATCCTCTGGGGCCAACGTCCTGACTTTC,CASSLSTSSGANVLTF
-,TRBD1,TRBJ1-5,TRBV5-1,TGCGCCAGCAGCTCTGGGACAGGGGCCTTTAATCAGCCCCAGCATTTT,CASSSGTGAFNQPQHF
few,-,TRBJ2-5,TRBV5-1,TGCGCCAGCAGACCAGGGGGGCGGTTGGGGTCGGAGACCCAGTACTTC,CASRPGGRLGSETQYF
-,-,TRBJ1-1,TRBV7-9,TGTGCCAGCAGCTTAGACAGAAACACTGAAGCTTTCTTT,CASSLDRNTEAFF
-,-,TRBJ2-7,TRBV6-6,TGTGCCAGCAGTCCCTCAGGGAGAGGCTACGAGCAGTACTTC,CASSPSGRGYEQYF
-,-,TRBJ1-5,TRBV19,TGTGCCAGTAGTATAGGTCGATTCCTAAATCAGCCCCAGCATTTT,CASSIGRFLNQPQHF
-,-,TRBJ1-1,TRBV6-5,TGTGCCACCAGGTCAGGCGGGGGGAACACTGAAGCTTTCTTT,CATRSGGGNTEAFF
-,TRBD2,TRBJ2-1,TRBV19,TGTGCCAGTAGTAGACTAGCGGGGGACCTCAATGAGCAGTTCTTC,CASSRLAGDLNEQFF